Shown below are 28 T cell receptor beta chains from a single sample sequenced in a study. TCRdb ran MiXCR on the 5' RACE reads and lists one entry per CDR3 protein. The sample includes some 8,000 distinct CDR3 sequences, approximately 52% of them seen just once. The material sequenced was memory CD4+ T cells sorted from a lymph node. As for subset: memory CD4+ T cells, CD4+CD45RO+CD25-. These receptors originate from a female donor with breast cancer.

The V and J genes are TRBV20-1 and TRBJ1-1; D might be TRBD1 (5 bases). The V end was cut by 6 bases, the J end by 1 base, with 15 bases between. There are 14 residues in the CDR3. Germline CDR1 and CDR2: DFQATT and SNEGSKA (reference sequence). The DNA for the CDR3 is TGCAGTGCGAGCGGGGGGAAGGGGAACACTGAAGCTTTCTTT. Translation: CSASGGKGNTEAFF.

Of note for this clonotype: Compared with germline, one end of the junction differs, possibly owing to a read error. For the CDR3, the DNA is TGCAGCGCTGAAGATCTACCAGGCCGGGATACGCAGTATTTT. It is translated as CSAEDLPGRDTQYF. V usage is TRBV29-1 and J usage is TRBJ2-3; D uncertain. This CDR3 is 14 amino acids long. Germline V gene sequence: CDR1 SQVTM, CDR2 ANQGSEA.

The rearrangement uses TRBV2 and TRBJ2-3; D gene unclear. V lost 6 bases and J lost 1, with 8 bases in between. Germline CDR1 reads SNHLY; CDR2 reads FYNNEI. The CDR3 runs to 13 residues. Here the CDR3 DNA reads TGTGCCAGCAGGGTATACCGCACAGATACGCAGTATTTT. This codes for CASRVYRTDTQYF. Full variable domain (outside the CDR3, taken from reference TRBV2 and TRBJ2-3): EPEVTQTPSHQVTQMGQEVILRCVPISNHLYFYWYRQILGQKVEFLVSFYNNEISEKSEIFDDQFSVERPDGSNFTLKIRSTKLEDSAMYFCASRVYRTDTQYFGPGTRLTVL.

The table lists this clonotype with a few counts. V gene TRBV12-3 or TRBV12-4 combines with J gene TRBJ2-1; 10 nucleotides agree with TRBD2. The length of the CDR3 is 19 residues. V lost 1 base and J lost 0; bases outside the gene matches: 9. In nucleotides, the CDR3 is TGTGCCAGCAGTTTAGTCTTAGCGGGGGGACCCAGCTCCTACAATGAGCAGTTCTTC. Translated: CASSLVLAGGPSSYNEQFF.

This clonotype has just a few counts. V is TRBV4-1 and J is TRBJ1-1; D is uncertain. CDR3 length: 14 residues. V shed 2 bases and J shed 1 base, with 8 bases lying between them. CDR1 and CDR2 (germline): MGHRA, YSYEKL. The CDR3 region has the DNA TGCGCCAGCAGCCAATTACAGAGGAACACTGAAGCTTTCTTT. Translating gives CASSQLQRNTEAFF.

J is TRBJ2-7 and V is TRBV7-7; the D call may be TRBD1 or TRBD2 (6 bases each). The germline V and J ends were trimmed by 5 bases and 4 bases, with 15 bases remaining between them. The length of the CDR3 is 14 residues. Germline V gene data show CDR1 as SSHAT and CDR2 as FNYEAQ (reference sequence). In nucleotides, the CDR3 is TGTGCCAGCAGCCCCCTGGGGGGCGCGTACGAGCAGTACTTC. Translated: CASSPLGGAYEQYF.

CDR3 sequence reads: CASSSGTGVGTQYF. CDR3 DNA: TGCGCCAGCAGTTCCGGGACAGGGGTAGGGACGCAGTATTTT. The J gene is TRBJ2-3, the V gene TRBV5-1; TRBD1 aligns across 10 bases. This CDR3 contains 14 residues. V dropped 5 bases and J dropped 9; count of bases not matched to a gene: 9. Germline V CDR1 and CDR2: SGHRS, YFSETQ.

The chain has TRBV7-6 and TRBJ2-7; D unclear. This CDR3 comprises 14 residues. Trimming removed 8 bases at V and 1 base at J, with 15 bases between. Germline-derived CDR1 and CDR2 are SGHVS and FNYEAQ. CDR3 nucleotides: TGTGCCAGCTCCCCGATGGGCAGGTCCTACGAGCAGTACTTC. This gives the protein CASSPMGRSYEQYF.

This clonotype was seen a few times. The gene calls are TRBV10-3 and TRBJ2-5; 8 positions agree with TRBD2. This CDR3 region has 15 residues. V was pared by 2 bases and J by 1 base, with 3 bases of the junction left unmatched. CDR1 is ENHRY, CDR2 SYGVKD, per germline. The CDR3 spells CAISEHSGAQETQYF. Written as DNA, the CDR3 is TGTGCCATCAGTGAGCATAGCGGGGCCCAAGAGACCCAGTACTTC.

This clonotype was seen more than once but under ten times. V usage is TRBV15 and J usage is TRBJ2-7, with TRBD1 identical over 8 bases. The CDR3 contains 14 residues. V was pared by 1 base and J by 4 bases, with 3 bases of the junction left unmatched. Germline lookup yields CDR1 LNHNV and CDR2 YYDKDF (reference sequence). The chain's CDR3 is CATSRGTGSYEQYF. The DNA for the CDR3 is TGTGCCACCAGCAGAGGGACAGGGTCGTACGAGCAGTACTTC.

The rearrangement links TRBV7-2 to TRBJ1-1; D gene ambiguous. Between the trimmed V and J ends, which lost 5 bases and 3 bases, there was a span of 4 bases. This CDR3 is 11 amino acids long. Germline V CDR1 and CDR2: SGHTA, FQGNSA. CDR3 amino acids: CASSRYTEAFF. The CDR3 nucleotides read TGTGCCAGCAGCCGATACACTGAAGCTTTCTTT.

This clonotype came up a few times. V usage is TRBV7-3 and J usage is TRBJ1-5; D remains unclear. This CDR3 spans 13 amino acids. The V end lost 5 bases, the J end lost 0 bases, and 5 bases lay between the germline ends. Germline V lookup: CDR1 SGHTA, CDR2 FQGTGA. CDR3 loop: CASSRDSNQPQHF. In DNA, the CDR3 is TGTGCCAGCAGCAGAGATAGCAATCAGCCCCAGCATTTT.

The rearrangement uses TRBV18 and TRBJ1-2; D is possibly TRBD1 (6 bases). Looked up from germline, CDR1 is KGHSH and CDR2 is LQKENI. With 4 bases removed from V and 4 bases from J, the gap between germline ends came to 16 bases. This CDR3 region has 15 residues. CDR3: CASSQDHGGGYGYTF. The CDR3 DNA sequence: TGTGCCAGCTCACAAGATCATGGAGGGGGCTATGGCTACACCTTC.

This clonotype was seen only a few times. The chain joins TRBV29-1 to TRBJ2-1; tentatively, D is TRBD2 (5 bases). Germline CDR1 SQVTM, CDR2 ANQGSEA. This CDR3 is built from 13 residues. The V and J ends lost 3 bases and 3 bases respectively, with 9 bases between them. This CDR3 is CSVEDSDYNEQFF. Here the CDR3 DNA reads TGCAGCGTTGAGGATAGCGACTACAATGAGCAGTTCTTC.

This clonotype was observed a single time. The CDR3 nucleotides are TGTGCCAGCAGTCCTGGGGGGATAGCGGGGGGACACCCGGTGGAGCAGTACTTC. As protein: CASSPGGIAGGHPVEQYF. The rearrangement uses TRBV12-3 or TRBV12-4 and TRBJ2-7, with TRBD2 matching over 10 bases. Trimming cost V 5 bases and J 7 bases; bases outside gene matches: 20. The CDR3 has 18 residues.

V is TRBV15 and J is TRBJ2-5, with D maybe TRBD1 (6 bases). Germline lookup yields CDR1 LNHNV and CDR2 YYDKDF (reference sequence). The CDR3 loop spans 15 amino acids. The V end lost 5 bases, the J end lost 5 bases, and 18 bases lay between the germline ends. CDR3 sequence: CATSPELAQGETQYF. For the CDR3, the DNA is TGTGCCACCAGCCCTGAACTCGCCCAGGGGGAGACCCAGTACTTC.

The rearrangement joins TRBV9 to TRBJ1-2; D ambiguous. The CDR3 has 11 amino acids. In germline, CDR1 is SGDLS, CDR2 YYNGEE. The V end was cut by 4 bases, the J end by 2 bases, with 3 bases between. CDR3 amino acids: CASSNNYGYTF. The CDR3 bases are TGTGCCAGCAGCAACAACTATGGCTACACCTTC.

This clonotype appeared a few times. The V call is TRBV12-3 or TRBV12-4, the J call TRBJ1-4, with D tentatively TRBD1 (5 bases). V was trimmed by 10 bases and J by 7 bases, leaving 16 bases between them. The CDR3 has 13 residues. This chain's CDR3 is CATRGGGGEKLFF. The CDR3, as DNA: TGTGCCACCCGGGGGGGTGGCGGTGAAAAACTGTTTTTT.

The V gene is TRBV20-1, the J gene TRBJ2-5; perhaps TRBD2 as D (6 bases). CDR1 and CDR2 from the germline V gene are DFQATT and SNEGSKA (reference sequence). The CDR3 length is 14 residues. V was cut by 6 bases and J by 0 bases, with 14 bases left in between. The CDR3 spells CSANLATYQETQYF. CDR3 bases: TGCAGTGCAAACCTAGCGACCTACCAAGAGACCCAGTACTTC.

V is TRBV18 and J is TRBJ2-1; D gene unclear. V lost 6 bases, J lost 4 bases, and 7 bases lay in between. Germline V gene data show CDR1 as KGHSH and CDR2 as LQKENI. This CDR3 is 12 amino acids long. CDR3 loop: CASSWGYNEQFF. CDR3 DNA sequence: TGTGCCAGCTCCTGGGGTTACAATGAGCAGTTCTTC.

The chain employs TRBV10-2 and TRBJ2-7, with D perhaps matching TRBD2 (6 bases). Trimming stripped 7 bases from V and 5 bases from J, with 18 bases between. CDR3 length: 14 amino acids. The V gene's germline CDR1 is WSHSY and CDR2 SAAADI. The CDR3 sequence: CASTGYSSGDEQYF. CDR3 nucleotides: TGCGCCAGCACCGGCTACAGTTCGGGGGACGAGCAGTACTTC.

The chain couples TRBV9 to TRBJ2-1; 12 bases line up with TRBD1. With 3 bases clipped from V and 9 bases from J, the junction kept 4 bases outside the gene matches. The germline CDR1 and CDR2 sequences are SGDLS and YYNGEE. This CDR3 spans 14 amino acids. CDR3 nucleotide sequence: TGTGCCAGCAGCGGCGGGACAGGGGGCAGTGAGCAGTTCTTC. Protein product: CASSGGTGGSEQFF.

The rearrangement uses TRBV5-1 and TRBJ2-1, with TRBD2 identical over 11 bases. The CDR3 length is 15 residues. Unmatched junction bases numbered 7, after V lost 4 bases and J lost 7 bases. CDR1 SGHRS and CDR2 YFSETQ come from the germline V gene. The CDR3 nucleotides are TGCGCCAGCAGCCCGGCCGGGACTAGCGGAAATGAGCAGTTCTTC. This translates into CASSPAGTSGNEQFF. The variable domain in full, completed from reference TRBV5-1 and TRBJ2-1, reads KAGVTQTPRYLIKTRGQQVTLSCSPISGHRSVSWYQQTPGQGLQFLFEYFSETQRNKGNFPGRFSGRQFSNSRSEMNVSTLELGDSALYLCASSPAGTSGNEQFFGPGTRLTVL.

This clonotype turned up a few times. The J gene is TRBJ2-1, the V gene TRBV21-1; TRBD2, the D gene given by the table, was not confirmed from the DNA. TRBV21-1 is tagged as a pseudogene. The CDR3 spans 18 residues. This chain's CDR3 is CASSRERGGPKRYNEQFF. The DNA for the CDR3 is TGTGCCAGCAGCAGGGAGCGGGGGGGCCCAAAGCGGTACAATGAGCAGTTCTTC.

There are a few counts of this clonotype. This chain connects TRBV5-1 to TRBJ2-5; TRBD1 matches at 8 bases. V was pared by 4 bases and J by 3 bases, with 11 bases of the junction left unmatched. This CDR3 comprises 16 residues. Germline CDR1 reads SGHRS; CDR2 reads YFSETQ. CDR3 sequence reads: CASSPDPQGAEETQYF. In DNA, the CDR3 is TGCGCCAGCAGCCCCGACCCCCAGGGGGCCGAAGAGACCCAGTACTTC.

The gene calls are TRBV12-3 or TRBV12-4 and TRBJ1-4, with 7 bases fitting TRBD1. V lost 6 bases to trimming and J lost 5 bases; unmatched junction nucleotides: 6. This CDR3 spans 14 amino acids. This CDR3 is CASRGGTVNEKLFF. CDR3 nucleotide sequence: TGTGCCAGCAGGGGAGGGACAGTGAATGAAAAACTGTTTTTT.

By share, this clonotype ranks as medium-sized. DNA of the CDR3: TGCAGTTTGACAGGGGGCGTACTACCCCTCCACTTT. Its translation: CSLTGGVLPLHF. The J gene is TRBJ1-6, the V gene TRBV20-1; 10 bases map to TRBD1. Trimming at V came to 8 bases and at J to 12 bases, leaving 7 bases not matched to a gene. The CDR3 spans 12 residues. Germline V gene lookup returns CDR1 DFQATT and CDR2 SNEGSKA (reference sequence).

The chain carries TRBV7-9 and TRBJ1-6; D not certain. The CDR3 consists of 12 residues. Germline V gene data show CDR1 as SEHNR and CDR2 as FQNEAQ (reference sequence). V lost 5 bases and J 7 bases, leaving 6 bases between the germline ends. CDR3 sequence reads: CASSRNNSPLHF. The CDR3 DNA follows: TGTGCCAGCAGCCGAAACAATTCACCCCTCCACTTT.